This T cell receptor beta chain comes out of a study of beta chain features in type 1 diabetes. Points from the study as a whole: Patients' naive, central memory and Treg TCRB repertoires seemed closer to one another than those of healthy donors. Shorter templates might be favored by PCR, and equally so in patients and in controls. Cells that show high TCR expression could be over-represented by cDNA sequencing.

In its sample, this clone was seen a few times. Its specificity is not known. Different DNA sequences within this sample yield the same CDR3. Naive, central memory, regulatory and stem cell-like memory cells within the CD4+ compartment were sorted using CD45RO/CCR7/CD25/CD127/CD95/CD27. CDR3 length equals 13 residues. Trimming removed 5 bases from V and 5 bases from J; junction bases left unmatched: 2. Looked up from germline, CDR1 is SGHTA and CDR2 is FQGTGA. The authors reverse transcribed all of the isolated RNA, so sequencing captured expressed TCRB transcripts. The table came from immunoSEQ multiplex PCR; TCRdb's copy has only in-frame clones and leaves some out. This table holds under 150,000 clones, less than 9% found once.

Sequencing was performed on central memory CD4+ T cells from blood. The chain combines TRBV7-3 with TRBJ1-5, with TRBD1 matching 8 bases. The TCR comes from a woman aged 25 to 39 in good health. CDR3 amino acids: CASSPDRDQPQHF. In DNA, the CDR3 is TGTGCCAGCAGCCCGGACAGGGATCAGCCCCAGCATTTT.